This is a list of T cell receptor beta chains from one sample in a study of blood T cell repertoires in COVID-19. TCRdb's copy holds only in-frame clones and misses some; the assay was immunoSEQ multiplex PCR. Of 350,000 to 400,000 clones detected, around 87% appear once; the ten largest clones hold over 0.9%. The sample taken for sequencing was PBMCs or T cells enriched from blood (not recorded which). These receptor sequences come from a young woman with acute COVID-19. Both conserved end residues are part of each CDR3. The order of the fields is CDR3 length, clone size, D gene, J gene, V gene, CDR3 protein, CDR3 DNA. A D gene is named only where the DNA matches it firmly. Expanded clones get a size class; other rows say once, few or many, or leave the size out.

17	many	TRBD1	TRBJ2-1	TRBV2	CASSGSSRDRPYNEQFF	TGTGCCAGCAGTGGCTCGAGCAGGGACAGACCGTACAATGAGCAGTTCTTC
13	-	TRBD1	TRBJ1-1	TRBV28	CASSWTGLTEAFF	TGTGCCAGCAGTTGGACAGGGCTCACTGAAGCTTTCTTT
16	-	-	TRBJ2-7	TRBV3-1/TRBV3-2	CASSQGDTLGFYEQYF	TGTGCCAGCAGCCAAGGCGACACCCTGGGCTTCTACGAGCAGTACTTC
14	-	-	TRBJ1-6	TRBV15	CATSRNRQNSPLHF	TGTGCCACCAGCAGGAACAGGCAAAATTCACCCCTCCACTTT
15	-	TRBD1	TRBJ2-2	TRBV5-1	CASSLITGATGELFF	TGCGCCAGCAGCTTGATAACAGGGGCGACCGGGGAGCTGTTTTTT
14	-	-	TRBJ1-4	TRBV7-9	CASSLDSMNEKLFF	TGTGCCAGCAGCTTAGACAGTATGAATGAAAAACTGTTTTTT
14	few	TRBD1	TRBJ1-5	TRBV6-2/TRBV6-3	CASSRTGLDQPQHF	TGTGCCAGCAGTCGGACAGGGCTGGATCAGCCCCAGCATTTT
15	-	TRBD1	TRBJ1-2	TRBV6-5	CASSYRTGTGGRYTF	TGTGCCAGCAGTTATCGAACCGGGACAGGGGGCCGGTACACCTTC
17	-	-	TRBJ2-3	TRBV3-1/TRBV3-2	CASSRAGGKTSTDTQYF	TGTGCCAGCAGCCGAGCAGGGGGGAAGACTAGCACAGATACGCAGTATTTT
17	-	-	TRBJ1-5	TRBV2	CASSEGFGVRSVQPQHF	TGTGCCAGCAGTGAAGGATTCGGGGTTAGGAGTGTGCAGCCCCAGCATTTT
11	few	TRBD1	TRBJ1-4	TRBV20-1	CSGQGNEKLFF	TGCAGTGGACAGGGAAACGAAAAACTGTTTTTT
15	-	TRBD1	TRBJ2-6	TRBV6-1	CASSETGAGANVLTF	TGTGCCAGCAGTGAAACAGGGGCTGGGGCCAACGTCCTGACTTTC
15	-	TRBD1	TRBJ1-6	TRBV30	CAWSVGGTGNSPLHF	TGTGCCTGGAGTGTAGGTGGGACAGGAAATTCACCCCTCCACTTT
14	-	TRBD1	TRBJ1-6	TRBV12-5	CASGPTGENSPLHF	TGTGCTAGTGGTCCGACAGGGGAAAATTCACCCCTCCACTTT
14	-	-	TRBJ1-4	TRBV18	CASSQTTTNEKLFF	TGTGCCAGCTCACAGACAACAACTAATGAAAAACTGTTTTTT
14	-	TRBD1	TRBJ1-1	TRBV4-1	CASSQGDRNTEAFF	TGCGCCAGCAGCCAGGGGGACAGGAACACTGAAGCTTTCTTT
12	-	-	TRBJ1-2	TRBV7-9	CASTQGGRGYTF	TGTGCCAGCACTCAGGGCGGTAGAGGCTACACCTTC
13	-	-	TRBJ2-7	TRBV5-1	CASSLDWVAEQYF	TGCGCCAGCAGCTTAGATTGGGTAGCCGAGCAGTACTTC
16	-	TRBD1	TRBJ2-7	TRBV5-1	CASSKTPGTGLTEQYF	TGCGCCAGCAGCAAAACTCCCGGGACAGGCCTGACCGAGCAGTACTTC
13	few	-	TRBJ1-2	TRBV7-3	CASSLGGYYGYTF	TGTGCCAGCAGCTTAGGAGGATACTATGGCTACACCTTC
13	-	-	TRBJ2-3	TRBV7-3	CASSFGHTDTQYF	TGTGCCAGCAGCTTCGGACATACAGATACGCAGTATTTT
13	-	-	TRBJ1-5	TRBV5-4	CASSLDQGQPQHF	TGTGCCAGCAGCTTGGATCAGGGCCAGCCCCAGCATTTT
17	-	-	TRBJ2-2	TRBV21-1	CASSKARGQGSSGELFF	TGTGCCAGCAGCAAAGCGCGGGGACAGGGTTCCTCCGGGGAGCTGTTTTTT
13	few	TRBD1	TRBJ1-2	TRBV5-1	CASSPDRGNGYTF	TGCGCCAGCAGCCCCGACAGGGGTAACGGCTACACCTTC
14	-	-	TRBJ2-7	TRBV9	CASSPRGSSYEQYF	TGTGCCAGCAGCCCGAGGGGGTCTTCCTACGAGCAGTACTTC
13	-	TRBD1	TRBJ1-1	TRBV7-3	CASSLTEGARAFF	TGTGCCAGCAGCTTAACGGAGGGGGCGCGGGCTTTCTTT
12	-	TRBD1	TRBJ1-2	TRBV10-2	CASNQGAYGYTF	TGCGCCAGCAACCAGGGGGCCTATGGCTACACCTTC
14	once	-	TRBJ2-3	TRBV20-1	CSASVRGSTDTQYF	TGCAGTGCTAGTGTCCGGGGGAGCACAGATACGCAGTATTTT
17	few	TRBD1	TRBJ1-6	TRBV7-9	CASSLAPGQGGNSPLHF	TGTGCCAGCAGCTTAGCGCCCGGACAGGGAGGGAATTCACCCCTCCACTTT
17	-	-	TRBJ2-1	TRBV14	CASSPGSVRPGDNEQFF	TGTGCCAGCAGCCCGGGTAGCGTAAGGCCAGGCGACAATGAGCAGTTCTTC
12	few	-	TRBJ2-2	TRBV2	CASKQGAGELFF	TGTGCCAGCAAGCAGGGTGCCGGGGAGCTGTTTTTT
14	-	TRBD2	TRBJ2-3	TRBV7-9	CASSSWGGTDTQYF	TGTGCCAGCAGCTCCTGGGGAGGGACAGATACGCAGTATTTT
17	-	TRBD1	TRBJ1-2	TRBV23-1	CASRQTPPGQGCRGYTF	TGCGCCAGCAGGCAAACCCCACCGGGACAGGGCTGTCGTGGCTACACCTTC
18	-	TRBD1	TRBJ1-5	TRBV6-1	CASSARTGGSRSNQPQHF	TGTGCCAGCAGTGCCCGGACAGGGGGATCCAGGAGCAATCAGCCCCAGCATTTT
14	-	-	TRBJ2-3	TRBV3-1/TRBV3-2	CASQDHQGADTQYF	TGTGCCAGTCAGGACCATCAGGGCGCAGATACGCAGTATTTT
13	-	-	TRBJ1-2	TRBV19	CASSIGQPFGYTF	TGTGCCAGTAGTATTGGGCAGCCATTTGGCTACACCTTC
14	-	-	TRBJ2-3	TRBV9	CASSVAPTTDTQYF	TGTGCCAGCAGCGTAGCGCCTACCACAGATACGCAGTATTTT
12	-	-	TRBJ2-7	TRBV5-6	CASSLGLYEQYF	TGTGCCAGCAGCTTGGGACTTTACGAGCAGTACTTC
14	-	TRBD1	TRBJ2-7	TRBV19	CASSAGTGGYEQYF	TGTGCCAGTAGTGCCGGGACAGGGGGCTACGAGCAGTACTTC
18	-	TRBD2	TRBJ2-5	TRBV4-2	CASSQGRVAGGFEETQYF	TGTGCCAGCAGCCAAGGTCGGGTAGCGGGGGGATTCGAAGAGACCCAGTACTTC
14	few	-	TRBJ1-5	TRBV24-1	CATSDLNWSQPQHF	TGTGCCACCAGTGATTTGAATTGGAGTCAGCCCCAGCATTTT
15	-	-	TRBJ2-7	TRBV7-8	CASSLVTVLPYEQYF	TGTGCCAGCAGCTTAGTAACAGTTCTCCCTTACGAGCAGTACTTC
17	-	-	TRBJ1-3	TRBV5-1	CASSPSGLGSGGNTIYF	TGCGCCAGCAGCCCGTCGGGGTTAGGTTCGGGAGGAAACACCATATATTTT